These 4 T cell receptor beta chains share one sample of origin, sequenced in a study of T cell clonality in common variable immunodeficiency. Some clones are missing from TCRdb's copy, which holds only in-frame ones; the method was immunoSEQ multiplex PCR. The sample presents 51,000 or so clones, none singletons. Sequenced: peripheral blood mononuclear cells. The source is a person aged 18 to 75 in good health.

The sample holds many counts of this clone. Coverage ceases 3 residues before the CDR3 finishes, and the germline J gene fills in the end. The genes are TRBV4-1 and TRBJ2-1, with D possibly being TRBD1 (6 bases). Trimming shortened V by 1 base and J by 4 bases, and 14 bases separated the two germline ends. The CDR3 runs 16 residues. Germline CDR1 is MGHRA and CDR2 is YSYEKL. The sequenced part of the CDR3 DNA is TGCGCCAGCAGCCAAGCCCAACAGGGAGTTTACAATGAG. This gives the protein CASSQAQQGVYNE. The whole CDR3 protein reads CASSQAQQGVYNEQFF.

This clone was counted at least ten times. The CDR3 goes on 3 residues after the read ends, and that part is filled in from the germline J gene. The V and J genes are TRBV6-4 and TRBJ2-1; 8 bases align to TRBD2. The CDR3 spans 15 residues. Germline V gene lookup returns CDR1 MRHNA and CDR2 SNTAGT. V gave up 8 bases and J gave up 0 bases; unmatched junction bases: 6. The DNA read from the CDR3 is TGTGCCAGCTCCAGCGGGGGAAGCTCCTACAATGAG. Its protein is CASSSGGSSYNE. The whole CDR3 sequence is CASSSGGSSYNEQFF.

This clone was seen ten or more times. Read sequence stops 3 residues before the CDR3 end, and the germline J gene provides the missing end. The rearrangement joins TRBV5-1 to TRBJ2-7; 10 bases line up with TRBD1. Germline trimming cut 4 bases from V and 5 bases from J; bases unmatched to any gene: 6. The V gene's germline CDR1 is SGHRS and CDR2 YFSETQ. The CDR3 is made up of 14 amino acids. The part of the CDR3 DNA that was read is TGCGCCAGCAGCGGGGGACAGGGGTTCAACGAG. Its translation is CASSGGQGFNE. In full, the CDR3 reads CASSGGQGFNEQYF.

This clone was seen ten or more times. The read finishes 3 residues shy of the CDR3 end, and the germline J gene is used to complete it. V and J are TRBV20-1 and TRBJ1-5, with D perhaps TRBD1 (5 bases). Germline lookup yields CDR1 DFQATT and CDR2 SNEGSKA (reference sequence). The CDR3 is 14 amino acids. Between the trimmed V and J ends, which lost 6 bases and 3 bases, there was a span of 15 bases. Incomplete CDR3 DNA: TGCAGTGCCACGACAGCCTTCAACAATCAGCCC. This encodes CSATTAFNNQP. Given in full, the CDR3 is CSATTAFNNQPQHF.